These T cell receptor beta chains were read from a single sample in a study of response to subunit inactivated influenza vaccine. TCRdb independently ran MiXCR on the RT-PCR reads; one entry per CDR3 protein. This table has roughly 620,000 distinct CDR3 sequences, about 10% appearing once. Another study also made use of these data, one on T cells expressing NK-cell markers.

The material sequenced was PBMCs from blood, taken on the day of vaccination. The receptors shown here come from a man aged 45-65 years who received an inactivated influenza vaccine. CDR3s include the opening cysteine and the closing phenylalanine or tryptophan. D genes are given only for firm matches. The size of a clone is reported for some rows only, either as once, few or many, or as a class for expanded clones.

D: TRBD1
size: NA
V: TRBV20-1
J: TRBJ1-2
CDR3: CSAQGQALNYGYTF
DNA: TGCAGTGCCCAGGGACAGGCCTTAAACTATGGCTACACCTTC

D: NA
size: few
V: TRBV4-2
J: TRBJ2-7
CDR3: CASSQEDSQSSYEQYF
DNA: TGTGCCAGCAGCCAAGAGGACAGCCAGAGCTCCTACGAGCAGTACTTC

D: TRBD1
size: many
V: TRBV18
J: TRBJ1-2
CDR3: CASSPGQGPNYGYTF
DNA: TGTGCCAGCTCACCTGGACAGGGCCCTAACTATGGCTACACCTTC

D: TRBD2
size: NA
V: TRBV2
J: TRBJ2-3
CDR3: CASRLRAGEADTQYF
DNA: TGTGCCAGCAGACTCCGAGCGGGAGAAGCAGATACGCAGTATTTT

D: NA
size: NA
V: TRBV7-2
J: TRBJ2-2
CDR3: CASNLLQGTGELFF
DNA: TGTGCCAGCAACTTACTCCAGGGGACCGGGGAGCTGTTTTTT

D: NA
size: few
V: TRBV25-1
J: TRBJ2-1
CDR3: CASSDIPLAGYYNEQFF
DNA: TGTGCCAGCAGTGATATCCCGCTAGCTGGGTACTACAATGAGCAGTTCTTC

D: NA
size: NA
V: TRBV7-2
J: TRBJ2-2
CDR3: CAGSLFPGELFF
DNA: TGTGCCGGCAGCTTATTTCCCGGGGAGCTGTTTTTT

D: TRBD2
size: few
V: TRBV5-6
J: TRBJ2-1
CDR3: CASSLRSAGGEQFF
DNA: TGTGCCAGCAGCTTGAGGTCAGCGGGAGGAGAGCAGTTCTTC

D: TRBD2
size: NA
V: TRBV18
J: TRBJ2-1
CDR3: CASSPGAGGPSEQFF
DNA: TGTGCCAGCTCACCGGGAGCGGGAGGGCCAAGTGAGCAGTTCTTC

D: NA
size: NA
V: TRBV4-1
J: TRBJ2-5
CDR3: CASSQDPAYRVWETQYF
DNA: TGCGCCAGCAGCCAAGACCCCGCGTACAGGGTGTGGGAGACCCAGTACTTC

D: NA
size: NA
V: TRBV2
J: TRBJ2-7
CDR3: CASSEQGQQYF
DNA: TGTGCCAGCAGTGAACAGGGGCAGCAGTACTTC

D: NA
size: NA
V: TRBV27
J: TRBJ2-7
CDR3: CASSFTEQSRQYF
DNA: TGTGCCAGCAGTTTCACGGAACAGTCTCGGCAGTACTTC

D: NA
size: many
V: TRBV20-1
J: TRBJ2-1
CDR3: CSARDSFDPNHLNEQFF
DNA: TGCAGTGCTAGAGATTCTTTCGACCCGAATCATCTCAATGAGCAGTTCTTC

D: TRBD2
size: few
V: TRBV9
J: TRBJ2-7
CDR3: CASSGRTSGTLEQYF
DNA: TGTGCCAGCAGCGGACGGACTAGCGGGACATTAGAGCAGTACTTC

D: NA
size: once
V: TRBV5-1
J: TRBJ1-2
CDR3: CASSLVAPDSDGYTF
DNA: TGCGCCAGCAGCTTGGTTGCCCCGGACAGCGATGGCTACACCTTC

D: TRBD1
size: NA
V: TRBV4-2
J: TRBJ1-4
CDR3: CASSPVEGAARATNEKLFF
DNA: TGTGCCAGCAGCCCCGTGGAGGGGGCGGCGAGGGCAACTAATGAAAAACTGTTTTTT

D: NA
size: NA
V: TRBV12-3/TRBV12-4
J: TRBJ1-6
CDR3: CASSLAQVSPLHF
DNA: TGTGCCAGCAGTTTAGCGCAGGTTTCACCCCTCCACTTT

D: NA
size: NA
V: TRBV3-1
J: TRBJ2-1
CDR3: CASSQDERFSYNEQFF
DNA: TGTGCCAGCAGCCAAGATGAAAGGTTCTCCTACAATGAGCAGTTCTTC

D: TRBD1
size: NA
V: TRBV7-2
J: TRBJ2-1
CDR3: CASSLRQGPDEQFF
DNA: TGTGCCAGCAGCCTCAGACAGGGACCTGATGAGCAGTTCTTC

D: NA
size: NA
V: TRBV7-2
J: TRBJ1-1
CDR3: CASSFRGSGNTEAFF
DNA: TGTGCCAGCAGCTTCCGGGGCTCAGGGAACACTGAAGCTTTCTTT

D: NA
size: few
V: TRBV7-2
J: TRBJ2-1
CDR3: CASSSYNYNEQFF
DNA: TGTGCCAGCAGCTCGTATAACTACAATGAGCAGTTCTTC

D: TRBD2
size: NA
V: TRBV7-9
J: TRBJ2-5
CDR3: CASSFGFGGGSGETQYF
DNA: TGTGCCAGCAGCTTCGGGTTTGGCGGGGGGTCGGGAGAGACCCAGTACTTC

D: NA
size: many
V: TRBV5-1
J: TRBJ2-5
CDR3: CASSSALRGAQETQYF
DNA: TGCGCCAGCAGCTCAGCGTTGAGAGGGGCGCAAGAGACCCAGTACTTC

D: TRBD1
size: few
V: TRBV7-6
J: TRBJ2-2
CDR3: CASSLAAGQGAGELFF
DNA: TGTGCCAGCAGCTTAGCAGCGGGACAGGGGGCCGGGGAGCTGTTTTTT

D: TRBD1
size: once
V: TRBV11-2
J: TRBJ2-7
CDR3: CASRAPPRQGRYEQYF
DNA: TGTGCCAGCAGAGCTCCCCCGCGACAGGGGCGGTACGAGCAGTACTTC